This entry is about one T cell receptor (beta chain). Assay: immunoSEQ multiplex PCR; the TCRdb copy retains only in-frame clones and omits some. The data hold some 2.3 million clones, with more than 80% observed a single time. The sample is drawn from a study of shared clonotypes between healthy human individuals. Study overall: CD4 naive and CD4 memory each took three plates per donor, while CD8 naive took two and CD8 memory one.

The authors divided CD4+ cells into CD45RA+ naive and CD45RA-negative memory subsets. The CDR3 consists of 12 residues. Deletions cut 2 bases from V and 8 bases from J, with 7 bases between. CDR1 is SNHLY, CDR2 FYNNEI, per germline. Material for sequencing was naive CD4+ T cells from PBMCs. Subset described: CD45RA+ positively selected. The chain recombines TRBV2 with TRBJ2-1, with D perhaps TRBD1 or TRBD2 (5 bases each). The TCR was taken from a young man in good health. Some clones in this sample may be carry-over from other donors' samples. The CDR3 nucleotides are TGTGCCAGCAGTGAAAGGGACGATGAGCAGTTCTTC. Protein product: CASSERDDEQFF.